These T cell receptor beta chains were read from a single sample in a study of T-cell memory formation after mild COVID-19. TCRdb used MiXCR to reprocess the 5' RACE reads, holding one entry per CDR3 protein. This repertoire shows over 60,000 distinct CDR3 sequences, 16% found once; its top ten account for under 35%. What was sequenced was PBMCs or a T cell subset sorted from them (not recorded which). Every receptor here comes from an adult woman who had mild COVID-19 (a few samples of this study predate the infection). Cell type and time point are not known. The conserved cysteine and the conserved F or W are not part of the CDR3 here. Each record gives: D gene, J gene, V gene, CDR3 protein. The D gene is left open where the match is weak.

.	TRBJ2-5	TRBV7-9	ASSPSPRETQY
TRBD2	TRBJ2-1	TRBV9	ASSVVSGGLNEQF
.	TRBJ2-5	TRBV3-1	ASSQGGGETQY
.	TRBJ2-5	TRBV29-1	SVERGGYQETQY
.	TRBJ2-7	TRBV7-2	ASSLEWQLNEQY
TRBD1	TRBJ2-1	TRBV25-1	ASSDPDRGEYNEQF
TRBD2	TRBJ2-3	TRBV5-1	ASSAGTSEDTQY
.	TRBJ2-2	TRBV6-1	ASSEAPLHRTGELF
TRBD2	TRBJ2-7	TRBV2	ASRVGLAALYEQY
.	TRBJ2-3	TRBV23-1	ARGILGPDTQY
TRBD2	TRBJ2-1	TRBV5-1	ASSLADTSGDEQF
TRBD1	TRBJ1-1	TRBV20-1	SGQGAWGKNTEAF
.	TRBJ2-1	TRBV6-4	ASSEWEKTETTYNEQF
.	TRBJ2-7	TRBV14	ASSPRTSYEQY
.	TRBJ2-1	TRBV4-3	ASSPAAGASYNEQF
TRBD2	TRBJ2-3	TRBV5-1	ASSPSGGARTDTQY
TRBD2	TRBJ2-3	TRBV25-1	ASSEGFVPWREGPDTQY
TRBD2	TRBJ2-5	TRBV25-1	ASSEFTSGEETQY
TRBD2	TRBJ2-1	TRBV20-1	SARDRTSGTEQF
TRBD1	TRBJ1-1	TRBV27	ASRDPGGYTEAF
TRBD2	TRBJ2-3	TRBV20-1	SAVSRLAETDTQY
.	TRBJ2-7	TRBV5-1	ASSLLGSISYEQY
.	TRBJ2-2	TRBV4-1	ASSHEGFRNTGELF
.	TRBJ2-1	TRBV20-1	SARTAFSYNEQF